This T cell receptor (beta chain) was sequenced in a study of molecular identifiers for immune sequencing clone quantification. Using its own MiXCR run on the PCR reads, TCRdb lists one record per CDR3 protein. The sample records 70,000 to 90,000 distinct CDR3 sequences, around 23% being singletons. This clonotype was recorded at least ten times. CD8+CD4-CCR7+CD45RA+ sorting gave the naive CD8 T cells. V was cut by 1 base and J by 5 bases, with 20 bases left in between. From germline, CDR1 is LGHNA and CDR2 YSLEER. This CDR3 spans 17 amino acids. The clonotype comes from a human donor in good health. Some libraries in this study had Jurkat cell RNA spiked in. The gene calls are TRBV4-3 and TRBJ2-5, with a weak D call TRBD2 (7 bases). Specimen: naive CD8+ T cells from blood, with Jurkat cell RNA spiked in. Noted subset: FACS-sorted CD8+CD4-CCR7+CD45RA+ naive T cells. The CDR3 nucleotides read TGCGCCAGCAGCCAAGGTCTAGGGGGGGGCCGAGCTGAGACCCAGTACTTC. It yields the protein CASSQGLGGGRAETQYF.